The TCR beta chain described here comes from a study of CD8+CD57+ T cells in acquired aplastic anemia. Findings of the study overall: Found in both controls and patients were some 31 CD8+ CDR3 sequences. The study found no significant CD8+ Simpson's diversity difference between patients and controls.

This CDR3 is built from 16 residues. CDR1 is SGHAT and CDR2 is FQDESV in the germline V gene (reference sequence). V lost 5 bases and J 0 bases, leaving 17 bases between the germline ends. Genomic DNA was employed as the template in profiling TCR beta VDJ and CDR3. Each CDR3 protein gets one entry after TCRdb re-called the reads with MiXCR. The sample consists of under 200,000 distinct CDR3 sequences, over 40% of them appearing once. Sequencing was done on patients that had shown CD8+CD57+ cell expansion by flow cytometry. Notes on this clonotype: Its antigen is not known.

Sample: sorted CD4+, CD8+, or CD8+CD57+ T cells (not recorded which) from PBMCs. This receptor was identified in a human donor with aplastic anemia. V gene TRBV11-1 combines with J gene TRBJ2-7; either TRBD1 or TRBD2 may fit D (5 bases each). The CDR3 sequence: CASSPRLGVNSYEQYF. In DNA, the CDR3 is TGTGCCAGCAGCCCGCGGTTGGGGGTCAACTCCTACGAGCAGTACTTC.